Below, 11 T cell receptor beta chains from the same sample are listed, as sequenced in a study of blood T cell repertoires in COVID-19 (TCRdb year 2020). The method was the immunoSEQ multiplex PCR assay. This immuneACCESS table, as held by TCRdb, lists in-frame sequences with V and J called but not all clones. Of the missing ones, under half trace to an unresolved V gene in checked studies; the others have no known cause. The sample data list about 180,000 clones, and approximately 83% of these were observed just once. The biggest ten clones account for 6% to 7% of the sample. The sample comprised peripheral blood. These receptors came from a middle-aged woman with COVID-19, enrolled during active disease.

The gene calls are TRBV9 and TRBJ1-3, with a weak D call TRBD1 (6 bases). The CDR3 consists of 16 residues. Germline-derived CDR1 and CDR2 are SGDLS and YYNGEE. V was clipped by 2 bases and J by 0 bases, with 12 bases between them. The CDR3 loop is CASSVQGKLSGNTIYF. CDR3 DNA sequence: TGTGCCAGCAGCGTTCAGGGGAAGCTCTCTGGAAACACCATATATTTT. Combining the CDR3 with reference TRBV9 and TRBJ1-3 gives the whole variable domain DSGVTQTPKHLITATGQRVTLRCSPRSGDLSVYWYQQSLDQGLQFLIQYYNGEERAKGNILERFSAQQFPDLHSELNLSSLELGDSALYFCASSVQGKLSGNTIYFGEGSWLTVV.

The CDR3 region has the DNA TGTGCCAGCAGCCCGGACAGGGACGCACTAACTAATGAAAAACTGTTTTTT. It yields the protein CASSPDRDALTNEKLFF. The V and J genes are TRBV3-1 (or the pseudogene TRBV3-2) and TRBJ1-4, with 8 bases lining up with TRBD1. This CDR3 is 17 amino acids long. Germline CDR1 and CDR2: LGHDT and YNNKEL (reference sequence). V gave up 4 bases and J gave up 1 base; unmatched junction bases: 8.

V and J are TRBV19 and TRBJ1-3; D is ambiguous. Trimming left V 7 bases short and J 0 bases short, with 7 bases between. The CDR3 has 13 residues. Germline assignment: CDR1 LNHDA and CDR2 SQIVND (reference sequence). This chain's CDR3 is CASNTASGNTIYF. The CDR3 DNA reads as TGTGCCAGTAACACAGCCTCTGGAAACACCATATATTTT.

The J gene is TRBJ1-2, the V gene TRBV27; D remains unclear. CDR1 is MNHEY and CDR2 is SMNVEV in the germline V gene (reference sequence). Trimming stripped 4 bases from V and 4 bases from J, with 13 bases between. CDR3 length: 14 amino acids. CDR3 coding DNA: TGTGCCAGCAGTTCACCGGGAAGCCCCTATGGCTACACCTTC. Translated, it gives CASSSPGSPYGYTF.

This chain joins TRBV6-5 and TRBJ1-5; D not resolved. CDR1 and CDR2 from the germline V gene are MNHEY and SVGAGI. The CDR3 loop spans 13 amino acids. V was trimmed by 4 bases and J by 3 bases, leaving 7 bases between them. CDR3: CASSSNPNQPQHF. As DNA, the CDR3 is TGTGCCAGCAGTTCTAACCCCAATCAGCCCCAGCATTTT.

The chain couples TRBV29-1 to TRBJ1-1; weak D call: TRBD1 (5 bases). Germline CDR1 is SQVTM and CDR2 is ANQGSEA. This CDR3 comprises 16 residues. Trimming took 2 bases from V and 2 from J, leaving 18 bases between them. Written as DNA, the CDR3 is TGCAGCGTTGAACCTACTCAGGGCCTACTTAACACTGAAGCTTTCTTT. Protein: CSVEPTQGLLNTEAFF.

The rearrangement joins TRBV11-2 to TRBJ1-1; tentative D call: TRBD1 (6 bases). V lost 5 bases to trimming and J lost 3 bases, with 19 bases between them. CDR3 length: 16 amino acids. Germline values: CDR1 SGHAT, CDR2 FQNNGV. CDR3 sequence (DNA): TGTGCCAGCAGCCCAGAATCATACGCAGGGGACACTGAAGCTTTCTTT. It encodes CASSPESYAGDTEAFF.

This clone occurred a few times. The chain links TRBV18 to TRBJ1-1, with 8 bases that match TRBD1. Germline CDR1 and CDR2: KGHSH and LQKENI. The length of the CDR3 is 14 residues. V gave up 6 bases and J gave up 1 base; unmatched junction bases: 4. The CDR3 DNA sequence: TGTGCCAGCTCCCTCGGACAGGGGAACACTGAAGCTTTCTTT. Amino acids: CASSLGQGNTEAFF.

Of note for this clone: Other DNA sequences from this sample encode an identical CDR3 as well. V usage is TRBV18 and J usage is TRBJ1-1; D perhaps matches TRBD1 (5 bases). V lost 2 bases and J 4 bases, leaving 8 bases between the germline ends. The CDR3 extends over 13 amino acids. Germline CDR1 and CDR2: KGHSH and LQKENI. The CDR3 region has the DNA TGTGCCAGCTCACCATGGGGGGGCACTGAAGCTTTCTTT. It encodes CASSPWGGTEAFF.

The gene calls are TRBV6-4 and TRBJ1-2; weak D call: TRBD1 (6 bases). There are 11 residues in the CDR3. Between the trimmed V and J ends, which lost 6 bases and 6 bases, there was a span of 8 bases. Germline V CDR1 and CDR2: MRHNA, SNTAGT. CDR3 residues: CASRNRDGYTF. The CDR3 nucleotides are TGTGCCAGCAGAAACAGGGATGGCTACACCTTC.

The V call is TRBV3-1 (or the pseudogene TRBV3-2), the J call TRBJ1-3, with a weak D call TRBD1 (5 bases). CDR3 length: 13 residues. The V end was cut by 11 bases, the J end by 0 bases, with 11 bases between. CDR1 and CDR2 from the germline V gene are LGHDT and YNNKEL (reference sequence). The CDR3 reads CASRASSGNTIYF. The CDR3 nucleotides are TGTGCCTCCAGGGCAAGCTCTGGAAACACCATATATTTT.